This entry lists 8 T cell receptor beta chains sequenced from one sample in a study of blood T cells in healthy people across ages. It was with a sample-barcoded 5' primer and a J-beta primer mix that a second PCR of roughly 6 to 12 cycles was run. TCRdb re-analysed the 5' RACE reads in MiXCR, keeping a single row per CDR3 protein. The table lists hundreds of thousands of distinct CDR3 sequences, just over 55% of them singletons. Sequencing was carried out using blood. The receptor source for this set is a man aged 40-49 years in good health.

The chain recombines TRBV14 with TRBJ1-4; the match to TRBD1 covers 8 bases. V shed 6 bases, J shed 5 bases, and the junction held 8 bases outside the gene matches. The CDR3 covers 15 residues. The germline V gene has CDR1 SGHDN and CDR2 FVKESK. The CDR3 protein is CASRQTGTGNEKLFF. The CDR3 DNA reads as TGTGCCAGCAGGCAAACCGGGACAGGCAATGAAAAACTGTTTTTT.

The J gene is TRBJ2-5, the V gene TRBV5-1, with TRBD1 matching over 12 bases. Germline assignment: CDR1 SGHRS and CDR2 YFSETQ. With V trimmed by 4 bases and J by 1 base, 11 bases remained unmatched. There are 18 residues in the CDR3. The CDR3 here is CASSTYTGTGGFQETQYF. For the CDR3, the DNA is TGCGCCAGCAGCACCTATACCGGGACAGGGGGCTTCCAAGAGACCCAGTACTTC.

The gene calls are TRBV20-1 and TRBJ2-7, with 10 bases lining up with TRBD2. Germline CDR1 DFQATT, CDR2 SNEGSKA (reference sequence). J lost 5 bases, V lost 3 bases, and 10 bases had no gene match. The CDR3 is 15 residues long. The chain's CDR3 is CSARRKREGRDEQYF. As DNA, the CDR3 is TGCAGTGCTAGGAGGAAGCGGGAGGGCCGGGACGAGCAGTACTTC.

This clonotype has a handful of counts. The J gene is TRBJ1-5, the V gene TRBV7-2, with D unresolved. The length of the CDR3 is 13 residues. Germline lookup yields CDR1 SGHTA and CDR2 FQGNSA. The V end was cut by 5 bases, the J end by 3 bases, with 8 bases between. The CDR3 spells CASSKDVNQPQHF. The CDR3 DNA reads as TGTGCCAGCAGCAAGGACGTCAATCAGCCCCAGCATTTT. Full variable domain (rest looked up from reference TRBV7-2 and TRBJ1-5): GAGVSQSPSNKVTEKGKDVELRCDPISGHTALYWYRQSLGQGLEFLIYFQGNSAPDKSGLPSDRFSAERTGGSVSTLTIQRTQQEDSAVYLCASSKDVNQPQHFGDGTRLSIL.

The chain combines TRBV3-1 with TRBJ2-7; the match to TRBD2 covers 9 bases. J was trimmed by 6 bases and V by 1 base; bases with no gene match: 7. The CDR3 is 15 residues long. CDR1 and CDR2 from the germline V gene are LGHDT and YNNKEL (reference sequence). The DNA for the CDR3 is TGTGCCAGCAGCCAAGTAGCGGGAGTTCTTATCGAGCAGTACTTC. It encodes CASSQVAGVLIEQYF.

In DNA form, the CDR3 reads TGTGCCAGCAGTTACGGAGGCGATGGGAATCAGCCCCAGCATTTT. This sequence encodes CASSYGGDGNQPQHF. J is TRBJ1-5 and V is TRBV6-6; no clear D gene. In germline, CDR1 is MNHNY, CDR2 SVGAGI (reference sequence). V lost 2 bases and J 4 bases, leaving 12 bases between the germline ends. This CDR3 has 15 amino acids.

The J gene is TRBJ1-5, the V gene TRBV12-2. TRBV12-2 has pseudogene status. The CDR3 extends over 16 amino acids. The CDR3 nucleotides read TGTGCAAGTCGCTTAGGAGTCAAAGCCTCCAATCAGCCCCAGCATTTT. Residues: CASRLGVKASNQPQHF.

This clonotype has a handful of counts. The chain links TRBV6-5 to TRBJ2-3; 11 bases map to TRBD2. CDR3 length: 16 residues. J gave up 5 bases and V 5 bases, and 9 bases lay outside the gene matches. CDR1 and CDR2 from the germline V gene are MNHEY and SVGAGI. CDR3 in amino acids: CASSPLAGGLGDTQYF. Written as DNA, the CDR3 is TGTGCCAGCAGTCCCCTAGCGGGAGGTCTCGGAGATACGCAGTATTTT.